The 21 T cell receptor beta chains listed next were all sequenced from one sample in a study of PD-1 and CTLA-4 blockade in melanoma. Assay: immunoSEQ multiplex PCR; the TCRdb copy retains only in-frame clones and omits some. This sample has approximately 15,000 clones; around three quarters occur once, and the top ten carry roughly 13%. Sequencing was performed on CD8+ T cells from peripheral blood, taken from a patient given anti-PD-1 treatment. These receptors came from a human donor with melanoma.

The chain has TRBV5-5 and TRBJ1-1; 10 positions agree with TRBD1. CDR3 length equals 14 residues. Trimming at V came to 3 bases and at J to 4 bases, leaving 3 bases not matched to a gene. Germline CDR1 reads SGHKS; CDR2 reads YYEKEE (reference sequence). CDR3 sequence (DNA): TGTGCCAGCAGCTGGACAGGGGGAGCCACTGAAGCTTTCTTT. Its protein is CASSWTGGATEAFF.

J is TRBJ1-1 and V is TRBV30; 7 positions match TRBD1. Germline loops: CDR1 GTSNPN, CDR2 SVGIG (reference sequence). CDR3 length: 14 amino acids. J was trimmed by 7 bases and V by 2 bases; bases with no gene match: 10. The CDR3 coding sequence is TGTGCCTGGAGTCCCCCGACAGGGATTTTTGAAGCTTTCTTT. It codes for CAWSPPTGIFEAFF.

The chain combines TRBV19 with TRBJ1-2; 8 nucleotides align to TRBD1. The trim removed 3 bases at V and 3 bases at J, leaving 9 bases unmatched. The CDR3 loop spans 16 amino acids. Germline V lookup: CDR1 LNHDA, CDR2 SQIVND (reference sequence). This CDR3 reads CASSIRRDRTDYGYTF. The CDR3 coding sequence is TGTGCCAGTAGTATTAGAAGGGACAGGACCGACTATGGCTACACCTTC.

This chain joins TRBV11-3 and TRBJ2-1; a possible D gene is TRBD2 (6 bases). Germline-derived CDR1 and CDR2 are SGHNT and YENEEA. Trimming removed 7 bases from V and 2 bases from J, with 18 bases in between. This CDR3 spans 16 amino acids. The CDR3: CASTPRDSNTYNEQFF. The CDR3 nucleotides are TGTGCCAGCACCCCCCGGGACTCCAATACCTACAATGAGCAGTTCTTC.

The chain links TRBV7-9 to TRBJ2-3; no clear D gene. V dropped 5 bases and J dropped 0 bases, with 6 bases sitting between them. This CDR3 has 13 residues. Germline V gives CDR1 SEHNR, CDR2 FQNEAQ (reference sequence). This chain's CDR3 is CASSVISTDTQYF. The CDR3 DNA is TGTGCCAGCAGCGTAATAAGCACAGATACGCAGTATTTT.

V gene TRBV4-1 combines with J gene TRBJ1-2; D is undetermined. Between the trimmed V and J ends, which lost 0 bases and 6 bases, there was a span of 8 bases. CDR1 and CDR2 (germline): MGHRA, YSYEKL. The CDR3 is made up of 13 amino acids. The CDR3 region is CASSQESLHGYTF. In nucleotides, the CDR3 is TGCGCCAGCAGCCAAGAGTCGTTACATGGCTACACCTTC.

This chain links TRBV19 with TRBJ2-7, with TRBD2 as a possible D gene (5 bases). The CDR3 is 15 amino acids. Germline CDR1 is LNHDA and CDR2 is SQIVND (reference sequence). Trimming pared 4 bases from V and 3 bases from J, leaving 16 bases between. The CDR3: CASSKDGVRNYEQYF. As DNA, the CDR3 is TGTGCCAGTAGTAAAGACGGGGTAAGGAACTACGAGCAGTACTTC. The whole variable domain, remainder taken from reference TRBV19 and TRBJ2-7, is DGGITQSPKYLFRKEGQNVTLSCEQNLNHDAMYWYRQDPGQGLRLIYYSQIVNDFQKGDIAEGYSVSREKKESFPLTVTSAQKNPTAFYLCASSKDGVRNYEQYFGPGTRLTVT.

Here the CDR3 DNA reads TGTGCCAGCAGGCCCAGTCCGAACACCGGGGAGCTGTTTTTT. It translates to CASRPSPNTGELFF. The V and J genes are TRBV9 and TRBJ2-2; D gene unclear. Trimming took 5 bases from V and 0 from J, leaving 8 bases between them. The V gene's germline CDR1 is SGDLS and CDR2 YYNGEE. The CDR3 runs 14 residues.

This chain joins TRBV5-6 and TRBJ2-7; 9 nucleotides align to TRBD2. Germline V gene sequence: CDR1 SGHDT, CDR2 YYEEEE. This CDR3 is built from 16 residues. Trimming at V came to 0 bases and at J to 2 bases, leaving 6 bases not matched to a gene. In nucleotides, the CDR3 is TGTGCCAGCAGCTTGGCCAGCGGGGGGATTCCCTACGAGCAGTACTTC. Translation: CASSLASGGIPYEQYF.

This chain joins TRBV27 and TRBJ1-1; D uncertain. Trimming shortened V by 6 bases and J by 1 base, and 12 bases separated the two germline ends. The CDR3 is 14 amino acids. From germline, CDR1 is MNHEY and CDR2 SMNVEV (reference sequence). CDR3 residues: CASRRVSTNTEAFF. The CDR3 DNA is TGTGCCAGCAGAAGAGTTTCGACGAACACTGAAGCTTTCTTT.

The chain couples TRBV3-1 (or the pseudogene TRBV3-2) to TRBJ2-2; the D gene is possibly TRBD2 (5 bases). Germline-derived CDR1 and CDR2 are LGHDT and YNNKEL (reference sequence). V lost 3 bases and J 4 bases, leaving 12 bases between the germline ends. The CDR3 loop spans 15 amino acids. The CDR3 nucleotides are TGTGCCAGCAGCCATGAGGGATGGAGCACCGGGGAGCTGTTTTTT. It codes for CASSHEGWSTGELFF.

The chain is built from TRBV3-1 (or the pseudogene TRBV3-2) and TRBJ2-2; 10 nucleotides align to TRBD2. Germline-derived CDR1 and CDR2 are LGHDT and YNNKEL (reference sequence). With 2 bases clipped from V and 0 bases from J, the junction kept 0 bases outside the gene matches. The CDR3 is 16 amino acids. As DNA, the CDR3 is TGTGCCAGCAGCCAAACTAGCGGGGCGAACACCGGGGAGCTGTTTTTT. Protein: CASSQTSGANTGELFF.

This sequence joins TRBV3-1 (or the pseudogene TRBV3-2) and TRBJ1-2, with TRBD1 identical over 8 bases. After removal of 4 bases from V and 4 bases from J, the junction contained 11 bases not matched to a gene. Germline lookup yields CDR1 LGHDT and CDR2 YNNKEL (reference sequence). This CDR3 is built from 16 residues. The CDR3 loop reads CASSPRTGRNLYGYTF. The CDR3 DNA reads TGTGCCAGCAGCCCCAGGACAGGGCGAAACCTCTATGGCTACACCTTC.

The chain has TRBV15 and TRBJ2-2; D ambiguous. V shed 5 bases and J shed 5 bases, with 15 bases lying between them. Germline-derived CDR1 and CDR2 are LNHNV and YYDKDF (reference sequence). The CDR3 extends over 15 amino acids. CDR3 region: CATSATLTATGELFF. In DNA, the CDR3 is TGTGCCACCAGCGCTACCCTTACTGCTACCGGGGAGCTGTTTTTT.

The chain recombines TRBV4-1 with TRBJ2-7; D is uncertain. The CDR3 has 15 amino acids. CDR1 is MGHRA, CDR2 YSYEKL, per germline. Trimming cost V 0 bases and J 3 bases, with 12 bases left between them. CDR3 in DNA: TGCGCCAGCAGCCAAGACCTCCTGACCGGCTACGAGCAGTACTTC. Translated: CASSQDLLTGYEQYF.

The chain carries TRBV6-4 and TRBJ2-1; 9 bases align to TRBD2. With V trimmed by 0 bases and J by 8 bases, 2 bases remained unmatched. Germline-derived CDR1 and CDR2 are MRHNA and SNTAGT. The CDR3 is 14 residues long. This chain's CDR3 is CASSDSAGGDEQFF. The CDR3 coding sequence is TGTGCCAGCAGTGACTCAGCGGGAGGCGATGAGCAGTTCTTC.

The rearrangement joins TRBV7-8 to TRBJ1-2; D is unresolved. The length of the CDR3 is 15 residues. Per the germline V gene, CDR1 is SGHVS and CDR2 is FQNEAQ. V lost 3 bases and J lost 4, with 15 bases in between. The CDR3 DNA reads TGTGCCAGCAGCTTTTTGTACACGGAAATCTATGGCTACACCTTC. Residues: CASSFLYTEIYGYTF.

The CDR3 here is CASSQGGSRTDTQYF. The CDR3 DNA reads as TGTGCCAGCAGCCAGGGCGGGAGTAGAACAGATACGCAGTATTTT. The chain combines TRBV3-1 (or the pseudogene TRBV3-2) with TRBJ2-3; TRBD2 matches at 7 bases. CDR3 length: 15 residues. CDR1 LGHDT and CDR2 YNNKEL come from the germline V gene (reference sequence). With 3 bases clipped from V and 3 bases from J, the junction kept 6 bases outside the gene matches.

The V call is TRBV5-1, the J call TRBJ1-5; no clear D gene. V dropped 0 bases and J dropped 1 base, with 5 bases sitting between them. Germline loops: CDR1 SGHRS, CDR2 YFSETQ. The CDR3 consists of 14 residues. The CDR3: CASSLGGSNQPQHF. Written as DNA, the CDR3 is TGCGCCAGCAGCTTGGGAGGGAGCAATCAGCCCCAGCATTTT.

This sequence joins TRBV19 and TRBJ1-1; no firm D call. Per the germline V gene, CDR1 is LNHDA and CDR2 is SQIVND (reference sequence). CDR3 length: 15 residues. V lost 4 bases and J 2 bases, leaving 14 bases between the germline ends. CDR3 residues: CASSRSAMLNTEAFF. The CDR3 DNA sequence: TGTGCCAGTAGTAGATCCGCTATGCTAAACACTGAAGCTTTCTTT.

In regard to this clone: The junction differs from germline at one of its ends, possibly a read error. In nucleotides, the CDR3 is TGTGCCAGCACTAACAACGTCTCCCACGAGCAGTACTTC. This gives the protein CASTNNVSHEQYF. This chain connects TRBV2 to TRBJ2-7, with D unresolved. This CDR3 is 13 amino acids long. Germline V gene data show CDR1 as SNHLY and CDR2 as FYNNEI.